Sequencing of this T cell receptor beta chain was carried out in a study of shared clonotypes between healthy human individuals. General observations from the study: What rarefaction showed was incomplete sorted-subset sequencing despite large depth. Clonotypes shared by all four donors outscored non-shared clonotypes in generation probability.

CDR1 is SGHVS, CDR2 FQNEAQ, per germline. Trimming removed 5 bases from V and 4 bases from J, with 14 bases in between. The CDR3 totals 14 residues. Worth noting for this clone: As yet, its antigen is unknown.

CD45RO-negative CD8 cells positively selected for CCR7 made up the naive population, which excluded terminally differentiated effector memory CD45RA+ cells. The study drew all its donors from Caucasian adults living in Nashville, Tennessee. This was a deep-level run. Clones were read by immunoSEQ multiplex PCR, and TCRdb kept only the in-frame ones, dropping some. The data show more than 2 million clones, over 85% seen once. The sample comprised naive CD8+ T cells from PBMCs. V and J are TRBV7-8 and TRBJ1-1; a weak D match, TRBD1 (6 bases). The TCR originated in a man younger than 35 in good health. Some clones in this sample may be carry-over from other donors' samples. The CDR3, as DNA: TGTGCCAGCAGCCCCTACAGGGAGACCACTGAAGCTTTCTTT. It is translated as CASSPYRETTEAFF.